Many counts were recorded for the clone carrying this T cell receptor beta chain. Its antigen is still unknown. This sample was taken from a study of T-cell reconstitution after alpha-beta-depleted transplantation in children. Unique molecular identifiers tagged the TCRbeta library. TCRdb processed the PCR reads anew with MiXCR; each CDR3 protein has one entry. The sample holds hundreds of thousands of distinct CDR3 sequences, about an eighth seen once. V lost 4 bases to trimming and J lost 4 bases; unmatched junction nucleotides: 9. There are 15 residues in the CDR3. Regarding the study as a whole: There were reportedly several hundred expanded graft clones from which alpha-beta T cells came about two months after transplant. The authors attributed T-cell counts and diversity one year after transplant mostly to newly produced T cells. Surviving recipient cells, namely T cells and thymic progenitors, were the source of high day-60 TCRbeta diversity in some patients.

The clonotype originates from a girl aged 2 to 10 with congenital amegakaryocytic thrombocytopenia, due to receive a stem cell transplant. The V call is TRBV12-3 or TRBV12-4, the J call TRBJ2-5; 7 bases fit TRBD2. The specimen was PBMCs, collected before TCRalphabeta/CD19-depleted stem cell transplant. The CDR3 protein is CASSCISTSRETQYF. CDR3 nucleotides: TGTGCCAGCAGTTGCATTTCGACTAGCAGAGAGACCCAGTACTTC.